These 9 T cell receptor beta chains share one sample of origin, sequenced in a study of blood T cell repertoires in COVID-19. Some clones are missing from TCRdb's copy, which holds only in-frame ones; the method was immunoSEQ multiplex PCR. Of about 64,000 clones in the sample, 90% were seen once. The specimen was peripheral blood. Receptors originate from a woman of 80 years or more with active COVID-19.

The J gene is TRBJ1-6, the V gene TRBV19; tentative D call: TRBD1 (5 bases). The V gene's germline CDR1 is LNHDA and CDR2 SQIVND (reference sequence). The CDR3 covers 17 residues. The germline V and J ends were trimmed by 3 bases and 0 bases, with 12 bases remaining between them. CDR3 loop: CASSMGRGGSYNSPLHF. In DNA form, the CDR3 reads TGTGCCAGTAGTATGGGGCGGGGTGGCTCCTATAATTCACCCCTCCACTTT.

This clone was seen only a few times. V is TRBV6-6 and J is TRBJ1-1, with D unresolved. CDR3 length: 13 amino acids. Trimming cost V 2 bases and J 5 bases, with 9 bases left between them. Germline V CDR1 and CDR2: MNHNY, SVGAGI (reference sequence). The CDR3 spells CASSYATMTEAFF. The CDR3 DNA sequence: TGTGCCAGCAGTTACGCAACTATGACTGAAGCTTTCTTT.

The chain joins TRBV10-1 to TRBJ2-2, with D possibly TRBD1 on 5 matching bases. Trimming cost V 4 bases and J 5 bases, with 11 bases left between them. Per the germline V gene, CDR1 is WNHNN and CDR2 is SYGVQD (reference sequence). The CDR3 length is 14 residues. The CDR3 DNA is TGCGCCAGCAGTGGGACAAGAAAAACCGGGGAGCTGTTTTTT. Translated: CASSGTRKTGELFF.

The chain is built from TRBV6-1 and TRBJ1-2, with 9 bases lining up with TRBD1. The V gene end was trimmed by 2 bases and the J gene end by 4 bases; junction bases not matched to a gene: 8. CDR3 length equals 16 residues. Per germline, CDR1 MNHNS and CDR2 SASEGT. The CDR3 region is CASSERTGAIRYGYTF. The DNA for the CDR3 is TGTGCCAGCAGTGAACGGACAGGGGCCATTCGCTATGGCTACACCTTC.

The chain has TRBV6-5 and TRBJ2-3; a possible D gene is TRBD2 (6 bases). The germline CDR1 and CDR2 sequences are MNHEY and SVGAGI. Trimming cost V 2 bases and J 4 bases, with 16 bases left between them. This CDR3 contains 16 residues. The CDR3 coding sequence is TGTGCCAGCAGTTACCCCCCCTTTTGGAGGGCAGATACGCAGTATTTT. Translation: CASSYPPFWRADTQYF.

J is TRBJ2-7 and V is TRBV5-5, with 7 positions matching TRBD1. The CDR3 has 15 residues. Trimming at V came to 4 bases and at J to 2 bases, leaving 9 bases not matched to a gene. Germline V gene lookup returns CDR1 SGHKS and CDR2 YYEKEE (reference sequence). The CDR3 coding sequence is TGTGCCAGCAGCCCATCCCACAGGGGAACCTACGAGCAGTACGTC. Amino acid sequence: CASSPSHRGTYEQYV.

V usage is TRBV10-3 and J usage is TRBJ2-3, with a tentative D call TRBD1 (5 bases). V lost 0 bases, J lost 1 base, and 20 bases lay in between. CDR1 is ENHRY, CDR2 SYGVKD, per germline. The CDR3 has 19 residues. The CDR3 sequence: CAISESAVDTKWGTDTQYF. The DNA of the CDR3 is TGTGCCATCAGTGAGTCCGCGGTGGACACCAAATGGGGCACAGATACGCAGTATTTT.

The V gene is TRBV12-3 or TRBV12-4, the J gene TRBJ2-2; D not certain. The CDR3 covers 12 residues. V shed 6 bases and J shed 6 bases, with 8 bases lying between them. The CDR3 sequence is CASRETSGELFF. In DNA form, the CDR3 reads TGTGCCAGCAGGGAGACTTCCGGGGAGCTGTTTTTT.

V and J are TRBV5-6 and TRBJ2-7, with D hard to call. V lost 0 bases to trimming and J lost 0 bases, with 10 bases between them. The CDR3 spans 15 residues. The germline CDR1 and CDR2 sequences are SGHDT and YYEEEE. CDR3 region: CASSLGQAYSYEQYV. CDR3 nucleotides: TGTGCCAGCAGCTTGGGGCAGGCCTACTCCTACGAGCAGTACGTC.